This entry lists 20 T cell receptor beta chains sequenced from one sample in a study of T-cell memory formation after mild COVID-19. Each CDR3 protein is one row after TCRdb ran MiXCR on the 5' RACE reads. The table records 350,000 to 550,000 distinct CDR3 sequences, about a sixth of them present only once. Sequencing used PBMCs or a T cell subset sorted from them (not recorded which). The origin of the receptors is a man aged 18 to 29 who had mild COVID-19 (a few samples of this study predate the infection). Cell type and time point are not known.

This clonotype was counted between two and nine times. The chain employs TRBV27 and TRBJ2-1, with 9 positions matching TRBD1. V dropped 4 bases and J dropped 10; count of bases not matched to a gene: 11. Germline V gene data show CDR1 as MNHEY and CDR2 as SMNVEV (reference sequence). The CDR3 extends over 15 amino acids. The CDR3 reads CASSSGQGRRIEQFF. The CDR3 nucleotides read TGTGCCAGCAGTTCTGGACAGGGGAGAAGAATCGAGCAGTTCTTC.

This clonotype was picked up a small number of times. V usage is TRBV7-8 and J usage is TRBJ2-7, with TRBD1 identical over 7 bases. This CDR3 spans 15 amino acids. Germline V CDR1 and CDR2: SGHVS, FQNEAQ. Unmatched junction bases numbered 8, after V lost 5 bases and J lost 1 base. CDR3 nucleotide sequence: TGTGCCAGCAGCCTGCGACAGGGCCTTTCCTACGAGCAGTACGTC. It yields the protein CASSLRQGLSYEQYV.

The rearrangement joins TRBV20-1 to TRBJ1-1; D unresolved. CDR1 is DFQATT and CDR2 is SNEGSKA in the germline V gene (reference sequence). The CDR3 has 15 residues. V was trimmed by 3 bases and J by 0 bases, leaving 14 bases between them. CDR3 DNA: TGCAGTGCTAGGTTGAACGAACAGCTGAACACTGAAGCTTTCTTT. Residues: CSARLNEQLNTEAFF.

The V and J genes are TRBV28 and TRBJ1-1; 7 bases agree with TRBD1. The V segment lost 8 bases and the J segment 4 bases; nucleotides outside the gene matches: 7. This CDR3 contains 13 residues. Per germline, CDR1 MDHEN and CDR2 SYDVKM. CDR3 in amino acids: CASGDSFLTEAFF. As DNA, the CDR3 is TGTGCCAGCGGGGACAGTTTCCTCACTGAAGCTTTCTTT.

The chain couples TRBV6-1 to TRBJ2-7; the D gene could be TRBD1 or TRBD2 (5 bases each). The CDR3 runs 13 residues. The germline V and J ends were trimmed by 6 bases and 2 bases, with 11 bases remaining between them. Per the germline V gene, CDR1 is MNHNS and CDR2 is SASEGT. DNA of the CDR3: TGTGCCAGCAGCTTATGGGGGACCTACGAGCAGTACGTC. Amino acids: CASSLWGTYEQYV.

This clonotype was counted between two and nine times. The CDR3 bases are TGTGCCAGCAGCCAAGATAGAACTGGGACAGGGCCACTAGATACGCAGTATTTT. This translates into CASSQDRTGTGPLDTQYF. The chain combines TRBV3-2 with TRBJ2-3; the D call of TRBD1 is as the table states it, not checked on the DNA. TRBV3-2 is deemed a pseudogene. CDR3 length: 18 residues.

This clonotype was observed a few times. V usage is TRBV5-1 and J usage is TRBJ1-1, with 9 bases identical to TRBD1. This CDR3 spans 14 amino acids. The ends lost 0 bases at V and 8 bases at J; junction bases unmatched: 5. Looked up from germline, CDR1 is SGHRS and CDR2 is YFSETQ. CDR3 in DNA: TGCGCCAGCAGCTTGGGGGACAGGGTAGTAGAAGCTTTCTTT. This gives the protein CASSLGDRVVEAFF. Complete variable domain (other parts from reference TRBV5-1 and TRBJ1-1): KAGVTQTPRYLIKTRGQQVTLSCSPISGHRSVSWYQQTPGQGLQFLFEYFSETQRNKGNFPGRFSGRQFSNSRSEMNVSTLELGDSALYLCASSLGDRVVEAFFGQGTRLTVV.

In its sample, this clonotype was seen a few times. The CDR3 region is CASSYPARSGELFF. The CDR3 DNA follows: TGTGCCAGCAGTTACCCCGCGAGGTCCGGGGAGCTGTTTTTT. The chain uses TRBV6-5 and TRBJ2-2; the D is unclear. The germline gives CDR1 MNHEY, CDR2 SVGAGI. V dropped 2 bases and J dropped 6 bases, with 10 bases sitting between them. The CDR3 sequence is 14 residues long.

The sample holds a few counts of this clonotype. The chain employs TRBV3-1 and TRBJ1-1; TRBD1 agrees at 7 bases. The junction had 7 bases not matched to a gene; V was cut back by 5 bases and J by 4 bases. Germline V lookup: CDR1 LGHDT, CDR2 YNNKEL (reference sequence). The CDR3 contains 14 residues. CDR3 DNA sequence: TGTGCCAGCAGCTTGCGGGACAGCGGCACTGAAGCTTTCTTT. It encodes CASSLRDSGTEAFF.

This clonotype has at least ten counts. V usage is TRBV7-3 and J usage is TRBJ1-5; 8 bases are a match to TRBD1. Germline lookup yields CDR1 SGHTA and CDR2 FQGTGA. Losses at the gene ends were 5 bases for V and 7 bases for J; bases not matched to a gene: 4. CDR3 length: 13 amino acids. The CDR3 DNA follows: TGTGCCAGCAGCCTAGACAGGGGACAGCCCCAGCATTTT. Protein: CASSLDRGQPQHF.

This clonotype was recorded at least ten times. The chain is built from TRBV7-6 and TRBJ2-3; 10 nucleotides match TRBD2. Germline CDR1 is SGHVS and CDR2 is FNYEAQ. The V gene end was trimmed by 3 bases and the J gene end by 7 bases; junction bases not matched to a gene: 7. The CDR3 spans 15 residues. The chain's CDR3 is CASSFSAGGPNTQYF. For the CDR3, the DNA is TGTGCCAGCAGCTTTTCAGCGGGGGGGCCAAATACGCAGTATTTT.

This clonotype was detected many times. The chain joins TRBV29-1 to TRBJ2-3; D gene uncertain. The CDR3 totals 15 residues. Germline values: CDR1 SQVTM, CDR2 ANQGSEA. The V and J ends lost 2 bases and 1 base respectively, with 13 bases between them. CDR3 nucleotides: TGCAGCGTTGAACGTAACGATGTCCGCACAGATACGCAGTATTTT. As protein: CSVERNDVRTDTQYF.

The table lists this clonotype with a few counts. The chain has TRBV7-9 and TRBJ1-3; no reliable D call. Germline V gene lookup returns CDR1 SEHNR and CDR2 FQNEAQ (reference sequence). This CDR3 is built from 16 residues. Trimming removed 5 bases from V and 2 bases from J, with 16 bases in between. CDR3 bases: TGTGCCAGCAGCCAAACATTCGGGAGGACTGGAAACACCATATATTTT. Its protein product is CASSQTFGRTGNTIYF.

This clonotype has only a few counts. One end of the junction does not line up with germline, which may come from a read error. This chain connects TRBV7-9 to TRBJ1-2, with D unresolved. Germline values: CDR1 SEHNR, CDR2 FQNEAQ (reference sequence). CDR3 size: 14 residues. This chain's CDR3 is CASSLAGIGSGYTF. The DNA of the CDR3 is TGTGCCAGCAGCCTAGCGGGGATTGGGTCCGGCTACACCTTC.

This clonotype occurred a few times. The rearrangement links TRBV3-1 to TRBJ1-5; 7 bases fit TRBD1. Losses at the gene ends were 5 bases for V and 2 bases for J; bases not matched to a gene: 6. This CDR3 region has 15 residues. Germline assignment: CDR1 LGHDT and CDR2 YNNKEL (reference sequence). The CDR3 region is CASSSRGTGNQPQHF. The CDR3 DNA reads as TGTGCCAGCAGCTCACGCGGGACAGGCAATCAGCCCCAGCATTTT.

This clonotype was detected a few times. The genes are TRBV11-2 and TRBJ2-5, with 10 nucleotides matching TRBD2. Germline CDR1 reads SGHAT; CDR2 reads FQNNGV. V trimming: 5 bases; J trimming: 4 bases; junction bases outside the gene matches: 13. The CDR3 spans 17 residues. The CDR3 nucleotides read TGTGCCAGCAGCCGACCAGCCCCCCTAGCGGGGGCAGAGACCCAGTACTTC. Amino acids: CASSRPAPLAGAETQYF. The entire variable domain, with the rest obtained from reference TRBV11-2 and TRBJ2-5, is as follows: EAGVAQSPRYKIIEKRQSVAFWCNPISGHATLYWYQQILGQGPKLLIQFQNNGVVDDSQLPKDRFSAERLKGVDSTLKIQPAKLEDSAVYLCASSRPAPLAGAETQYFGPGTRLLVL.

V gene TRBV27 combines with J gene TRBJ2-3; 7 nucleotides match TRBD2. Germline loops: CDR1 MNHEY, CDR2 SMNVEV (reference sequence). The CDR3 length is 16 residues. The ends lost 5 bases at V and 2 bases at J; junction bases unmatched: 10. CDR3: CASSPAAGEYTDTQYF. CDR3 bases: TGTGCCAGCAGTCCCGCGGCGGGGGAATACACAGATACGCAGTATTTT.

This clonotype was observed a few times. This chain connects TRBV12-3 or TRBV12-4 to TRBJ1-1, with a weak D call TRBD1 (5 bases). The ends were cut back, 6 bases at V and 11 bases at J, with 16 bases in the middle. CDR3 size: 12 residues. The CDR3 bases are TGTGCCAGCAGGCAGAACAGGCTTCGGGCTTTCTTT. Translation: CASRQNRLRAFF.

The chain uses TRBV6-2 or TRBV6-3 and TRBJ1-2; D is ambiguous. The CDR3 length is 12 residues. The V end lost 7 bases, the J end lost 8 bases, and 14 bases lay between the germline ends. Per the germline V gene, CDR1 is MNHEY and CDR2 is SVGEGT. The CDR3 region has the DNA TGTGCCAGCACCCAGGCGCGGGAGGGCTACACCTTC. It codes for CASTQAREGYTF.

The V and J genes are TRBV5-1 and TRBJ2-5, with TRBD2 matching over 10 bases. Trimming at V came to 0 bases and at J to 7 bases, leaving 6 bases not matched to a gene. CDR3 length: 15 residues. Germline V gene sequence: CDR1 SGHRS, CDR2 YFSETQ. CDR3 in amino acids: CASSLDTSGVGTQYF. CDR3 bases: TGCGCCAGCAGCTTGGATACTAGCGGGGTGGGGACCCAGTACTTC.